This T cell receptor beta chain was recovered during a study of blood T cells in healthy people across ages. A second PCR, run for roughly 7 to 12 cycles, used a sample-barcoded 5' primer plus a J-beta primer mix. MiXCR, applied by TCRdb to the 5' RACE reads, yields one record per CDR3 protein. Of about 1,500,000 distinct CDR3 sequences in the sample, 42% were seen once. Germline CDR1 ENHRY, CDR2 SYGVKD. The CDR3 is 15 amino acids. V shed 5 bases, J shed 5 bases, and the junction held 9 bases outside the gene matches. This chain connects TRBV10-3 to TRBJ2-7; TRBD1 aligns across 10 bases. Sample: blood. The source of this sequence is a woman under 30 in good health. The CDR3 is CAISQPGQGLDEQYF. DNA of the CDR3: TGTGCCATCAGTCAGCCGGGACAGGGGCTCGACGAGCAGTACTTC.